These 8 T cell receptor beta chains originate from one sample sequenced in a study of blood T cell repertoires in COVID-19. Sequencing used immunoSEQ multiplex PCR; TCRdb keeps in-frame clones, though not all of them. The sample carries about 45,000 clones, more than 75% recorded once. The source material was peripheral blood. The receptors were sampled from a man between 65 and 80 years old with acute or convalescent COVID-19.

The chain uses TRBV6-6 and TRBJ1-5, with D possibly matching TRBD1 (5 bases). V was cut by 5 bases and J by 0 bases, with 17 bases left in between. This CDR3 is 17 amino acids long. CDR1 and CDR2 (germline): MNHNY, SVGAGI (reference sequence). CDR3 residues: CASSPFGQRYSNQPQHF. For the CDR3, the DNA is TGTGCCAGCAGTCCCTTCGGACAAAGATATAGCAATCAGCCCCAGCATTTT.

This rearrangement joins TRBV4-3 to TRBJ1-2; D gene uncertain. Germline V gene data show CDR1 as LGHNA and CDR2 as YSLEER. The CDR3 loop spans 13 amino acids. V dropped 0 bases and J dropped 4 bases, with 6 bases sitting between them. This CDR3 is CASSQDRLYGYTF. The CDR3 coding sequence is TGCGCCAGCAGCCAAGACAGGCTCTATGGCTACACCTTC.

The chain combines TRBV19 with TRBJ2-2, with 11 nucleotides matching TRBD2. The germline V gene has CDR1 LNHDA and CDR2 SQIVND (reference sequence). V lost 6 bases, J lost 0 bases, and 9 bases stayed unmatched. The CDR3 extends over 18 amino acids. In DNA form, the CDR3 reads TGTGCCAGTAGAAACTTACTAGCGGGGGCGACGAACACCGGGGAGCTGTTTTTT. Protein product: CASRNLLAGATNTGELFF.

This sequence joins TRBV7-9 and TRBJ2-2; a possible D gene is TRBD2 (6 bases). The V end lost 4 bases, the J end lost 7 bases, and 7 bases lay between the germline ends. Looked up from germline, CDR1 is SEHNR and CDR2 is FQNEAQ (reference sequence). This CDR3 contains 12 residues. The CDR3 protein is CASSYGGGELFF. As DNA, the CDR3 is TGTGCCAGCAGCTACGGGGGCGGGGAGCTGTTTTTT.

This clone was recorded only once. The chain couples TRBV7-9 to TRBJ1-2; no clear D gene. Germline CDR1 reads SEHNR; CDR2 reads FQNEAQ (reference sequence). There are 16 residues in the CDR3. V lost 2 bases to trimming and J lost 0 bases, with 13 bases between them. In DNA form, the CDR3 reads TGTGCCAGCAGCTTATTTCCAGAGGAGGCTAACTATGGCTACACCTTC. This codes for CASSLFPEEANYGYTF. Full variable domain (outside the CDR3, taken from reference TRBV7-9 and TRBJ1-2): DTGVSQNPRHKITKRGQNVTFRCDPISEHNRLYWYRQTLGQGPEFLTYFQNEAQLEKSRLLSDRFSAERPKGSFSTLEIQRTEQGDSAMYLCASSLFPEEANYGYTFGSGTRLTVV.

The chain combines TRBV5-1 with TRBJ2-1; 11 bases fit TRBD2. The CDR3 totals 16 residues. The germline V gene encodes CDR1 SGHRS and CDR2 YFSETQ. V lost 2 bases, J lost 3 bases, and 4 bases stayed unmatched. DNA for the CDR3: TGCGCCAGCAGCTTTCTAGCGGGGGGAATCTACAATGAGCAGTTCTTC. Translated: CASSFLAGGIYNEQFF.

The gene calls are TRBV11-3 and TRBJ2-1; D gene ambiguous. V was pared by 6 bases and J by 7 bases, with 10 bases between. Germline CDR1 reads SGHNT; CDR2 reads YENEEA. This CDR3 contains 12 residues. The CDR3 nucleotides are TGTGCCAGCAGTTCGACTCCGAATGAGCAGTTCTTC. It translates to CASSSTPNEQFF.

The V gene is TRBV27, the J gene TRBJ2-7, with 7 bases matching TRBD1. V trimming: 3 bases; J trimming: 3 bases; junction bases outside the gene matches: 17. The CDR3 contains 18 residues. Germline V gene lookup returns CDR1 MNHEY and CDR2 SMNVEV (reference sequence). The CDR3 spells CASSFRGTQLPPFYEQYF. In nucleotides, the CDR3 is TGTGCCAGCAGTTTCAGGGGGACACAGCTCCCACCTTTCTACGAGCAGTACTTC.